This TCR beta chain derives from a study of T cell responses to AZD1222 COVID-19 vaccine. CDR1 is MDHEN, CDR2 SYDVKM, per germline. The germline V and J ends were trimmed by 10 bases and 7 bases, with 20 bases remaining between them. This CDR3 is 14 amino acids long. Only one count was recorded for this clone. Clones were read by immunoSEQ multiplex PCR, and TCRdb kept only the in-frame ones, dropping some. Here the sample spans 80,000 to 100,000 clones, about 86% being singletons. The rearrangement uses TRBV28 and TRBJ2-1, with TRBD1 as a possible D gene (5 bases). Specimen: peripheral blood, collected 28 days after the second AZD1222 dose. The receptor was isolated from an adult who received the AZD1222 COVID-19 vaccine. CDR3 residues: CATAAQGYWNEQFF. The DNA of the CDR3 is TGTGCCACCGCGGCCCAGGGATACTGGAATGAGCAGTTCTTC.